This TCR beta chain was identified during a study of molecular identifiers for immune sequencing clone quantification (dated by TCRdb to the late 2010s). Background for the entire study: For a replicate experiment, RNA from around 20,000 or 100,000 naive CD8 T cells was divided into five aliquots, of which four were sequenced. CD8 T cells were used in a methods study to benchmark molecular-identifier clustering-based TCR repertoire sequencing (MIDCIRS) and TCR RNA copy counting.

For CDR1 and CDR2, the germline V gene lists ENHRY and SYGVKD. The CDR3 covers 12 residues, taking in both the cysteine and the phenylalanine. Of the read, only the CDR3 DNA is kept; its 36 bases are in frame from base 1. Naive CD8 T cells, defined as CD8+CD4-CCR7+CD45RA+, were FACS-sorted into RLT Plus buffer on a BD FACSAria II. For a sensitivity comparison, a portion of naive CD8 T cell RNA was divided equally between MIDCIRS and a Smart-seq2-style 5'RACE protocol. Enrichment of CD8 T cells was done with RosetteSep CD8+ T Cell Enrichment Cocktail plus Ficoll-Paque, and ACK red cell lysis came afterward. In the case of this clonotype: It has no known antigen specificity. This may be a read error, as it is one base from a much larger clone.

Library construction relied on PCR. These reads were obtained on an Illumina MiSeq. The Qiagen AllPrep DNA/RNA kit was used to purify total RNA. Reads from multiple sequencing runs of the same library were pooled before analysis. In the authors' own workflow: Reads were retained only if an exact TCR constant sequence was present, and the retained reads were trimmed to 150 nt and grouped according to their 12-nt molecular barcodes. Reads inside each barcode group were sub-clustered using a 15% Levenshtein threshold, and a quality-weighted consensus sequence was constructed for each RNA molecule. Non-functional sequences were discarded, and so were lower-count sequences lying one edit away from another sequence. Barcode sub-clusters with fewer than 20% of the maximum read count were removed, based on fitting two negative binomial distributions. TCRdb passed the public sequencing reads through fastp at Q25 and MiXCR, retaining productive beta sequences. Entries that share a CDR3 protein sequence are merged under the most common genes and DNA. TCRdb assigned the V and J calls; the authors' analysis was not used. The sample table lists 35,000 or so distinct CDR3 sequences, about a fifth of them with a count of one. The biggest ten clones account for about 6.2% of the sample.

Results the study describes overall, beyond this receptor: Spiked-in Jurkat TCR RNA equivalent to a single cell was reported to be detectable even among 850,000 to 1,000,000 naive CD8 T cells. Without barcode sub-clustering, chimeric consensus sequences inflated TCR diversity; chimeras reached as high as 47%. Identical TCR molecules sharing a barcode could cause highly expanded clone sizes to be underestimated. Clones above 20 RNA copies held over 97% of molecules in CMV-specific effector cells but under 1% in naive cells. Modeling gave about 3.2 recovered TCR RNA copies per cell versus around 9.9 by digital PCR, implying about 30% capture efficiency.

The sample comprised naive CD8+ T cells from blood, with Jurkat cell RNA spiked in. Sample cell subset or site, as interpreted from the label and publication: FACS-sorted CD8+CD4-CCR7+CD45RA+ naive T cells. Here the chain combines TRBV10-3 and TRBJ2-5; TRBD1 might be the D gene, on 5 matching bases. This sequence originates from a human donor in good health. Some libraries in this study had Jurkat cell RNA spiked in. The CDR3 sequence is CAIRTEQEAQYF. The DNA sequence follows: TGTGCCATCAGGACAGAGCAAGAGGCCCAGTACTTC.